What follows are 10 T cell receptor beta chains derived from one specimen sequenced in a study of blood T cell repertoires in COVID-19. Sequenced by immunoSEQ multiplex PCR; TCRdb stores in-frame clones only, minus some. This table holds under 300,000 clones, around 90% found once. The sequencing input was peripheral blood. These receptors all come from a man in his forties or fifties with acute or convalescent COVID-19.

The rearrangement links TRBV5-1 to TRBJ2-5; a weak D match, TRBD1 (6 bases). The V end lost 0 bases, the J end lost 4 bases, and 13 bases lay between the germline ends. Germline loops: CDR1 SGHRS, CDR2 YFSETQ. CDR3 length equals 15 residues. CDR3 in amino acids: CASSLASGRGETQYF. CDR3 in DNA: TGCGCCAGCAGCTTGGCCTCGGGCAGGGGAGAGACCCAGTACTTC.

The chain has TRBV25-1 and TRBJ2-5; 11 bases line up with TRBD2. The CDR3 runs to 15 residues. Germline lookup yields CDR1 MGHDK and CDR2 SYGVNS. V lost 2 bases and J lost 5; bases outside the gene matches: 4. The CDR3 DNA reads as TGTGCCAGCAGTGAAAGACTAGCGGGGCAGGAGACCCAGTACTTC. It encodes CASSERLAGQETQYF.

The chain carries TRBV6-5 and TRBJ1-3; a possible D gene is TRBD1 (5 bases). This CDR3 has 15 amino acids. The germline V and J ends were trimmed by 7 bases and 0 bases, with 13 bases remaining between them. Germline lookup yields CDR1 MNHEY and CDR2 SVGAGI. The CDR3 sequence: CASTLGGSSGNTIYF. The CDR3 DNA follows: TGTGCCAGCACCCTGGGGGGGAGCTCTGGAAACACCATATATTTT.

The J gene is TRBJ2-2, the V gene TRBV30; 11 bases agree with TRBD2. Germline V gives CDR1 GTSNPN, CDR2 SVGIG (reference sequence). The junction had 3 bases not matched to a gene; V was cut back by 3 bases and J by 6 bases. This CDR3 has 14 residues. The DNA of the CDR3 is TGTGCCTGGAGAATAGCGGGGGGGCCCGGGGAGCTGTTTTTT. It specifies CAWRIAGGPGELFF.

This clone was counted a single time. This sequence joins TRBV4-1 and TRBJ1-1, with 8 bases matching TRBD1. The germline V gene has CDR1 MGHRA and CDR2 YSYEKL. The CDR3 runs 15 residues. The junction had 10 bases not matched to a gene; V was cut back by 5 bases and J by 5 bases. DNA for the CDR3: TGCGCCAGCAGCTCAGGGGGCGCCGGGATAACTGAAGCTTTCTTT. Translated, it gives CASSSGGAGITEAFF.

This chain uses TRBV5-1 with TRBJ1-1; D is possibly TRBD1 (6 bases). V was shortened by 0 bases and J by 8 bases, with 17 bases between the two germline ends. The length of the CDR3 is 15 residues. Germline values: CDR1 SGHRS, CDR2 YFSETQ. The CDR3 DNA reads TGCGCCAGCAGCTTGGGGCAGGGGCGGAATTCGGAAGCTTTCTTT. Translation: CASSLGQGRNSEAFF.

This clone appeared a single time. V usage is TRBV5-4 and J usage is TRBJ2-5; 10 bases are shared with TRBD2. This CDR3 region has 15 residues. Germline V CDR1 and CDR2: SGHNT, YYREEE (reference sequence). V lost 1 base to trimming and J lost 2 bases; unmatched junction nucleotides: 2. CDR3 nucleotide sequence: TGTGCCAGCAGCTTGATGACTAGCGGGCAAGAGACCCAGTACTTC. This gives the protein CASSLMTSGQETQYF. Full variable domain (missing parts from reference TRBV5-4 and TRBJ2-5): ETGVTQSPTHLIKTRGQQVTLRCSSQSGHNTVSWYQQALGQGPQFIFQYYREEENGRGNFPPRFSGLQFPNYSSELNVNALELDDSALYLCASSLMTSGQETQYFGPGTRLLVL.

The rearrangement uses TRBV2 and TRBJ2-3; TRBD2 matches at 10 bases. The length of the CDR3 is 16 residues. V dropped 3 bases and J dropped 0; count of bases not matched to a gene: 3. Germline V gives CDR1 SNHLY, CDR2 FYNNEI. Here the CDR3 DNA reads TGTGCCAGCAGTGATAATAGCGGGGGGAGCACAGATACGCAGTATTTT. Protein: CASSDNSGGSTDTQYF.

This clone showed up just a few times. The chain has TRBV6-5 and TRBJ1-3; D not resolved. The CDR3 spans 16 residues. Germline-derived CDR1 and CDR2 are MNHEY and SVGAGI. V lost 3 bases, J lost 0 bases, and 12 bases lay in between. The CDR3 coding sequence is TGTGCCAGCAGTTATTCGTCGAAGAGCTCTGGAAACACCATATATTTT. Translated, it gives CASSYSSKSSGNTIYF.

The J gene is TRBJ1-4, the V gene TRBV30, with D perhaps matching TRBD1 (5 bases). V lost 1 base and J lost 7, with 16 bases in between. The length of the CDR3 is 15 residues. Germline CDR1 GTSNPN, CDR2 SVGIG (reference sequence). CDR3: CAWSEGQARGEKLFF. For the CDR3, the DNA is TGTGCCTGGAGTGAGGGCCAAGCTAGGGGTGAAAAACTGTTTTTT.